Following are 21 T cell receptor beta chains from one sample sequenced in a study of cytomegalovirus exposure and HLA in healthy donors. PCR involved 60 Vbeta and 13 Jbeta primers. The protocol was immunoSEQ multiplex PCR, while the TCRdb copy is restricted to in-frame clones and leaves out a portion. The table has more than 150,000 clones, roughly 82% seen once. The specimen was PBMCs. These receptors all come from a middle-aged man in good health and CMV-seronegative.

The chain recombines TRBV11-3 with TRBJ2-7; 8 nucleotides match TRBD2. This CDR3 has 15 residues. Germline assignment: CDR1 SGHNT and CDR2 YENEEA. The ends lost 5 bases at V and 5 bases at J; junction bases unmatched: 11. CDR3 sequence reads: CASSPGGPLGDEQYF. CDR3 DNA: TGTGCCAGCAGCCCGGGGGGGCCTCTAGGGGACGAGCAGTACTTC.

As to this clone: An end of the junction does not agree with germline; a read error may underlie this. The gene calls are TRBV2 and TRBJ2-1; TRBD2 aligns across 7 bases. There are 13 residues in the CDR3. The germline V gene encodes CDR1 SNHLY and CDR2 FYNNEI. The CDR3 DNA reads as TGTGCCAGCGGTGAAGAGGGGAGGGGTCGGCAGTTCTTC. This encodes CASGEEGRGRQFF.

CDR3 amino acids: CASSSGQNAGYTF. CDR3 sequence (DNA): TGTGCCAGCAGCTCGGGACAGAATGCTGGCTACACCTTC. V and J are TRBV7-3 and TRBJ1-2, with 7 positions matching TRBD1. Germline values: CDR1 SGHTA, CDR2 FQGTGA. This CDR3 region has 13 residues. J gave up 7 bases and V 4 bases, and 6 bases lay outside the gene matches.

This chain joins TRBV27 and TRBJ2-1; D is possibly TRBD2 (6 bases). CDR1 is MNHEY, CDR2 SMNVEV, per germline (reference sequence). Trimming removed 3 bases at V and 6 bases at J, with 12 bases between. The CDR3 has 14 amino acids. The DNA of the CDR3 is TGTGCCAGCAGTTTTGCCCGGGAGATCAATGAGCAGTTCTTC. This translates into CASSFAREINEQFF.

J is TRBJ1-1 and V is TRBV7-3; D uncertain. Deletions cut 5 bases from V and 6 bases from J, with 13 bases between. This CDR3 contains 13 residues. Germline V gene sequence: CDR1 SGHTA, CDR2 FQGTGA. DNA for the CDR3: TGTGCCAGCAGCCTATCCGGAGGCTCTGAAGCTTTCTTT. Translating it yields CASSLSGGSEAFF.

The chain couples TRBV4-3 to TRBJ1-3; a weak D match, TRBD1 (5 bases). CDR1 and CDR2 (germline): LGHNA, YSLEER. The CDR3 totals 17 residues. The V gene lost 3 bases and the J gene lost 5 bases, with 20 bases spanning the gap. The CDR3 loop is CASSHSLAGNTRNTIYF. CDR3 nucleotides: TGCGCCAGCAGCCACTCTCTCGCAGGGAATACGAGAAACACCATATATTTT.

This chain uses TRBV10-2 with TRBJ1-2; D call uncertain. CDR1 is WSHSY and CDR2 is SAAADI in the germline V gene. Trimming removed 6 bases from V and 4 bases from J, with 15 bases in between. The CDR3 is 14 amino acids. For the CDR3, the DNA is TGCGCCAGCAGCGCTGGGCTGTTTGGCTATGGCTACACCTTC. Amino acids: CASSAGLFGYGYTF.

The V and J genes are TRBV2 and TRBJ2-1; 13 bases align to TRBD2. CDR3 size: 18 residues. The ends lost 3 bases at V and 6 bases at J; junction bases unmatched: 11. Germline CDR1 is SNHLY and CDR2 is FYNNEI. CDR3 in DNA: TGTGCCAGCAGTGAGACCGGGACTAGCGGGATTTACCGCAATGAGCAGTTCTTC. Residues: CASSETGTSGIYRNEQFF.

This clone showed up just once. The rearrangement links TRBV25-1 to TRBJ2-7; TRBD2 agrees at 13 bases. Germline assignment: CDR1 MGHDK and CDR2 SYGVNS. The V and J ends lost 3 bases and 10 bases, in that order; junction bases with no gene match: 9. The CDR3 consists of 15 residues. CDR3 sequence: CASSDPAGTSGVQYF. As DNA, the CDR3 is TGTGCCAGCAGTGACCCCGCCGGGACTAGCGGGGTTCAGTACTTC.

The V and J genes are TRBV18 and TRBJ1-1, with TRBD1 matching over 7 bases. The germline V gene has CDR1 KGHSH and CDR2 LQKENI. The length of the CDR3 is 16 residues. Trimming at V came to 3 bases and at J to 6 bases, leaving 13 bases not matched to a gene. This chain's CDR3 is CASSPLFDRATAEAFF. The DNA of the CDR3 is TGTGCCAGCTCACCCCTATTCGACAGGGCGACGGCTGAAGCTTTCTTT.

The chain has TRBV5-1 and TRBJ1-4; unclear D gene. The CDR3 has 15 residues. The germline V gene encodes CDR1 SGHRS and CDR2 YFSETQ. The V and J ends lost 3 bases and 0 bases respectively, with 9 bases between them. Written as DNA, the CDR3 is TGCGCCAGCAGCTATGCAGGTGCAACTAATGAAAAACTGTTTTTT. As protein: CASSYAGATNEKLFF.

The CDR3 DNA is TGTGCCTGGAGTGTTTTAGGGACAGGGGATCAGCCCCAGCATTTT. Its protein is CAWSVLGTGDQPQHF. The chain couples TRBV30 to TRBJ1-5; TRBD1 matches at 10 bases. With 0 bases clipped from V and 5 bases from J, the junction kept 4 bases outside the gene matches. This CDR3 spans 15 amino acids. Germline lookup yields CDR1 GTSNPN and CDR2 SVGIG (reference sequence).

V and J are TRBV28 and TRBJ2-7; tentative D call: TRBD1 (5 bases). There are 14 residues in the CDR3. V lost 3 bases, J lost 3 bases, and 12 bases lay in between. Germline CDR1 MDHEN, CDR2 SYDVKM. The DNA for the CDR3 is TGTGCCAGCAGTTTCCGGGCAGGGCACTACGAGCAGTACTTC. Translated: CASSFRAGHYEQYF.

The chain has TRBV5-4 and TRBJ1-2, with 9 nucleotides matching TRBD1. J lost 8 bases, V lost 7 bases, and 6 bases had no gene match. Germline V gene data show CDR1 as SGHNT and CDR2 as YYREEE (reference sequence). CDR3 length: 12 amino acids. CDR3 bases: TGTGCCAGCTCACAGGGGGCGCGGGGCTACACCTTC. As protein: CASSQGARGYTF.

The chain links TRBV6-5 to TRBJ2-3; 7 bases map to TRBD1. Germline CDR1 and CDR2: MNHEY and SVGAGI. V lost 5 bases and J lost 10; bases outside the gene matches: 9. The CDR3 totals 13 residues. The CDR3 protein is CASSGPTGTAQYF. CDR3 coding DNA: TGTGCCAGCAGTGGGCCGACAGGGACAGCGCAGTATTTT.

The table lists this clone with a few counts. The chain carries TRBV5-1 and TRBJ2-1; TRBD1 might be the D (6 bases). The CDR3 runs 14 residues. Trimming shortened V by 1 base and J by 10 bases, and 15 bases separated the two germline ends. Per germline, CDR1 SGHRS and CDR2 YFSETQ. The CDR3 loop is CASSLSAPRGEQFF. In DNA form, the CDR3 reads TGCGCCAGCAGCTTGTCCGCACCCAGGGGAGAGCAGTTCTTC.

The chain joins TRBV28 to TRBJ2-4; TRBD1 matches at 9 bases. CDR3 length: 15 amino acids. Trimming cost V 3 bases and J 4 bases; bases outside gene matches: 4. The V gene's germline CDR1 is MDHEN and CDR2 SYDVKM. CDR3 loop: CASSFTGGLKNIQYF. The CDR3 DNA is TGTGCCAGCAGTTTTACAGGGGGCCTTAAAAACATTCAGTACTTC.

This clone appeared a single time. The chain uses TRBV25-1 and TRBJ2-3; D possibly corresponds to TRBD2 (6 bases). Germline lookup yields CDR1 MGHDK and CDR2 SYGVNS. This CDR3 has 17 residues. V was trimmed by 0 bases and J by 2 bases, leaving 15 bases between them. This chain's CDR3 is CASSEYALSGYTDTQYF. CDR3 DNA sequence: TGTGCCAGCAGTGAATATGCTCTTAGCGGATACACAGATACGCAGTATTTT.

This chain connects TRBV9 to TRBJ1-1, with D perhaps TRBD1 (5 bases). V dropped 3 bases and J dropped 1 base, with 13 bases sitting between them. Germline V gene data show CDR1 as SGDLS and CDR2 as YYNGEE. This CDR3 contains 15 residues. CDR3 sequence: CASSAGEGRNTEAFF. In nucleotides, the CDR3 is TGTGCCAGCAGCGCTGGGGAGGGGAGGAACACTGAAGCTTTCTTT.

The chain is built from TRBV6-1 and TRBJ1-1; unclear D gene. CDR3 length: 13 residues. Trimming took 6 bases from V and 1 from J, leaving 9 bases between them. Germline CDR1 reads MNHNS; CDR2 reads SASEGT. CDR3 region: CASRVRQNTEAFF. CDR3 nucleotide sequence: TGTGCCAGCAGAGTGCGACAGAACACTGAAGCTTTCTTT.

For the CDR3, the DNA is TGTGCCACCAGCAGAGATTCCGGGAGGGAAGCTTTCTTT. Encoded protein: CATSRDSGREAFF. The V call is TRBV15, the J call TRBJ1-1, with D unresolved. The CDR3 spans 13 residues. Trimming took off 0 bases at V and 8 bases at J, with 10 bases between the two ends. Germline V CDR1 and CDR2: LNHNV, YYDKDF (reference sequence). Full variable domain (rest looked up from reference TRBV15 and TRBJ1-1): DAMVIQNPRYQVTQFGKPVTLSCSQTLNHNVMYWYQQKSSQAPKLLFHYYDKDFNNEADTPDNFQSRRPNTSFCFLDIRSPGLGDTAMYLCATSRDSGREAFFGQGTRLTVV.